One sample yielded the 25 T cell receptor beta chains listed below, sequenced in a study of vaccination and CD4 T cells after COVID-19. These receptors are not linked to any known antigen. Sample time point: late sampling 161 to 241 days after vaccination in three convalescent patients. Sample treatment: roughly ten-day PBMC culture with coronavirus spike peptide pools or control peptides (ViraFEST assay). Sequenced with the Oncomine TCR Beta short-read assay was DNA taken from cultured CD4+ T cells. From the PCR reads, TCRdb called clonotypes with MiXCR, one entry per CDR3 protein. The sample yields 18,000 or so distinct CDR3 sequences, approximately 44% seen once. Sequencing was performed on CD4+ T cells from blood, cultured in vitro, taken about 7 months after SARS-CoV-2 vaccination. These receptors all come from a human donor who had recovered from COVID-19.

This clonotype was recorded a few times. CDR3 sequence (DNA): TGCAGTGCCCCATCTTGGGGGTCGAACACCGGGGAGCTGTTTTTT. Translated, it gives CSAPSWGSNTGELFF. The V gene is TRBV20-1, the J gene TRBJ2-2, with D perhaps matching TRBD1 or TRBD2 (5 bases each). This CDR3 has 15 amino acids. The germline V gene has CDR1 DFQATT and CDR2 SNEGSKA (reference sequence). Between the trimmed V and J ends, which lost 6 bases and 0 bases, there was a span of 14 bases.

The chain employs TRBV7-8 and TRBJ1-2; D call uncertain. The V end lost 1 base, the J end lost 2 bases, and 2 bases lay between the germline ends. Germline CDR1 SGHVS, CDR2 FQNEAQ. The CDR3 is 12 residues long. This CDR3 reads CASSLGNYGYTF. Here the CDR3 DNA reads TGTGCCAGCAGCTTAGGAAACTATGGCTACACCTTC.

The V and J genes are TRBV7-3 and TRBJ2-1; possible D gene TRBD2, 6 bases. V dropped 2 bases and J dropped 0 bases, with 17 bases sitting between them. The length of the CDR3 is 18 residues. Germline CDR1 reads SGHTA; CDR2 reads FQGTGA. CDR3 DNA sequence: TGTGCCAGCAGCTTACTTGCTGCCCGGAGGGACTCCTACAATGAGCAGTTCTTC. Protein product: CASSLLAARRDSYNEQFF.

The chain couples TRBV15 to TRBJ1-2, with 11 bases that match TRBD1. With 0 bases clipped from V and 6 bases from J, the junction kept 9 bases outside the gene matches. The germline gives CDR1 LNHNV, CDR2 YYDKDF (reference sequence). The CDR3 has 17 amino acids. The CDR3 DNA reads TGTGCCACCAGCAGAGATCTTGTGGACAGGGGGCTGGATGGCTACACCTTC. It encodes CATSRDLVDRGLDGYTF.

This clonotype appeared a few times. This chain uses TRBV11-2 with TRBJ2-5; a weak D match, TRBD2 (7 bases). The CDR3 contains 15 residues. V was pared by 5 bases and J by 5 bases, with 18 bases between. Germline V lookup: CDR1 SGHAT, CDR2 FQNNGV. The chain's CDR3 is CASSPSRGGAETQYF. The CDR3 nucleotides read TGTGCCAGCAGCCCTTCCAGGGGAGGGGCGGAGACCCAGTACTTC.

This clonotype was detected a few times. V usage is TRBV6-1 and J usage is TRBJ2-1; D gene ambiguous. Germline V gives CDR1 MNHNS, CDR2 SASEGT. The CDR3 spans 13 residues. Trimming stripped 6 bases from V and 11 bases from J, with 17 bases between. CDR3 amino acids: CASRIRASWKQFF. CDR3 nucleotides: TGTGCCAGCAGGATCCGGGCCTCATGGAAGCAGTTCTTC.

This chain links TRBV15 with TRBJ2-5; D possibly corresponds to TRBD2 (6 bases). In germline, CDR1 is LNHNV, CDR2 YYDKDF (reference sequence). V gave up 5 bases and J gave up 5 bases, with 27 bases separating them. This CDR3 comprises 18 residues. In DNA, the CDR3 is TGTGCCACCAGCCCCCGGGGGAGGTCAGCGGACGTTACGGAGACCCAGTACTTC. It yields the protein CATSPRGRSADVTETQYF.

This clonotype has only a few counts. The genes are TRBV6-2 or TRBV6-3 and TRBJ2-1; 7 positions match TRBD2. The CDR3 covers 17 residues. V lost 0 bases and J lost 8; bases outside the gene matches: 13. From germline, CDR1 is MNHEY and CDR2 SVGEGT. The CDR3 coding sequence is TGTGCCAGCAGTTACTCCTTTGGGGGGGAGTACGTCGATGAGCAGTTCTTC. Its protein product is CASSYSFGGEYVDEQFF.

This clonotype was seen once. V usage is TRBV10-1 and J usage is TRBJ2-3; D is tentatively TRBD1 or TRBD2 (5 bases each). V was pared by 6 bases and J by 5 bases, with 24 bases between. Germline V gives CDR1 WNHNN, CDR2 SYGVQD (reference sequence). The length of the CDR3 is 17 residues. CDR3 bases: TGCGCCAGCAGAAAAAGGAGGTTCGGGACCCGGGGAGATACGCAGTATTTT. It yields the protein CASRKRRFGTRGDTQYF.

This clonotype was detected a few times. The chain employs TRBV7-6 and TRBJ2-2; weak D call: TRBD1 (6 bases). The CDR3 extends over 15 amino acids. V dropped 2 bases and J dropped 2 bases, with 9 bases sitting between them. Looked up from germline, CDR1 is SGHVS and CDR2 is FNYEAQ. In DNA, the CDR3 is TGTGCCAGCAGCTTAAGGGGGACCAACACCGGGGAGCTGTTTTTT. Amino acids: CASSLRGTNTGELFF. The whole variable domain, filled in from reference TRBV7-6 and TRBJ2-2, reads GAGVSQSPRYKVTKRGQDVALRCDPISGHVSLYWYRQALGQGPEFLTYFNYEAQQDKSGLPNDRFSAERPEGSISTLTIQRTEQRDSAMYRCASSLRGTNTGELFFGEGSRLTVL.

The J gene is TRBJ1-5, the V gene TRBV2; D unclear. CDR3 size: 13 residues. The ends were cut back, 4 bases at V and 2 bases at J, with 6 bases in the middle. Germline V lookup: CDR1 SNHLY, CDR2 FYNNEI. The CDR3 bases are TGTGCCAGCAGTGGGGGAGGCAATCAGCCCCAGCATTTT. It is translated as CASSGGGNQPQHF.

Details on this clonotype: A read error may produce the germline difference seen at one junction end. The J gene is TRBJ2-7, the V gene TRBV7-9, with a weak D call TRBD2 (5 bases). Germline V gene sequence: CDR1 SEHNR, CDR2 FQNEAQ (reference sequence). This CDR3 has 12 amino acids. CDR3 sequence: CASSLEAAAPNF. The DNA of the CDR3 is TGTGCCAGCAGCTTAGAAGCGGCAGCCCCGAACTTC.

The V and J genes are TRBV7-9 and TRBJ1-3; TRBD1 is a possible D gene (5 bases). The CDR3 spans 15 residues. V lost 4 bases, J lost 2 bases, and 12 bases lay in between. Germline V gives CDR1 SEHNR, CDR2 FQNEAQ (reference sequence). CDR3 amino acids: CASSWGGGAGNTIYF. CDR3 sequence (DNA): TGTGCCAGCAGCTGGGGCGGGGGTGCTGGAAACACCATATATTTT.

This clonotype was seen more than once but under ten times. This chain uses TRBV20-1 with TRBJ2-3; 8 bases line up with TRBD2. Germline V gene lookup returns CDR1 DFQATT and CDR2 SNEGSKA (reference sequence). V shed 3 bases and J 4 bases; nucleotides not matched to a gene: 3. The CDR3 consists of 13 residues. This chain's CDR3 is CSARKTSADTQYF. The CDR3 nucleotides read TGCAGTGCTAGGAAGACTAGCGCAGATACGCAGTATTTT.

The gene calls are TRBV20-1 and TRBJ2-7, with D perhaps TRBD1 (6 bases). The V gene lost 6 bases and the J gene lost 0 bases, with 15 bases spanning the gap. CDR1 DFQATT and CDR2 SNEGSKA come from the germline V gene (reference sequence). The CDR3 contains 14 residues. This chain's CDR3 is CSAYRVGPSYEQYF. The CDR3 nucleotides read TGCAGTGCATACAGGGTTGGTCCCTCCTACGAGCAGTACTTC.

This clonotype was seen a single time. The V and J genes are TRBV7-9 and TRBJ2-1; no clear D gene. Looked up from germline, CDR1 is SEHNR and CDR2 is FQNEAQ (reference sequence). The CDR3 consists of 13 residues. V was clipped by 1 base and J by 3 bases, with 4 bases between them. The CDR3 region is CASSLESYNEQFF. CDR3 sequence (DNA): TGTGCCAGCAGCTTAGAAAGCTACAATGAGCAGTTCTTC.

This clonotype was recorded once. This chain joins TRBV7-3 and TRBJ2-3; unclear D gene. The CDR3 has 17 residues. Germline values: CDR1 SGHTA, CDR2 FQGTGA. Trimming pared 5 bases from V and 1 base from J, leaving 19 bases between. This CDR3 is CASSLHYTGGGTDTQYF. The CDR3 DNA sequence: TGTGCCAGCAGCCTACACTACACGGGTGGGGGCACAGATACGCAGTATTTT. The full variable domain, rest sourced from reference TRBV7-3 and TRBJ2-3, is GAGVSQTPSNKVTEKGKYVELRCDPISGHTALYWYRQSLGQGPEFLIYFQGTGAADDSGLPNDRFFAVRPEGSVSTLKIQRTERGDSAVYLCASSLHYTGGGTDTQYFGPGTRLTVL.

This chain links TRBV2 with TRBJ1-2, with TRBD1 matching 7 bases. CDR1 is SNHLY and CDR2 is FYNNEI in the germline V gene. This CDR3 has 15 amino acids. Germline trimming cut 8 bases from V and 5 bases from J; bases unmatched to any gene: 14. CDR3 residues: CASGPNTGAQYGYTF. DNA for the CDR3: TGTGCCAGCGGGCCGAATACAGGGGCCCAGTATGGCTACACCTTC.

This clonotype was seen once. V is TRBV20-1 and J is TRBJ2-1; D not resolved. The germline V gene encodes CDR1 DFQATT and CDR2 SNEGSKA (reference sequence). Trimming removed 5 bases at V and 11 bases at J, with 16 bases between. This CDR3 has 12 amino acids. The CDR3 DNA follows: TGCAGTGCTGTGGACGGACCTAGTAAGCAGTTCTTC. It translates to CSAVDGPSKQFF.

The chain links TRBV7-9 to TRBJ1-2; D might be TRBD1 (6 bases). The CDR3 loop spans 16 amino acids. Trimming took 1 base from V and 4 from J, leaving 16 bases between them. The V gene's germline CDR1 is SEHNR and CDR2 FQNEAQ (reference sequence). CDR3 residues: CASSLGTVNTPYGYTF. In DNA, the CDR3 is TGTGCCAGCAGCTTAGGGACAGTAAATACCCCCTATGGCTACACCTTC.

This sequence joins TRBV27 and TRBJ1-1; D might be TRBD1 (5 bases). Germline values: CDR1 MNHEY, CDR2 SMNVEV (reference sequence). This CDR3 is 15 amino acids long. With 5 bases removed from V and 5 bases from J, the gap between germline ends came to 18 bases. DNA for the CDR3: TGTGCCAGCAGTCAAAGGGTCAGGGTATGGACTGAAGCTTTCTTT. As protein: CASSQRVRVWTEAFF.

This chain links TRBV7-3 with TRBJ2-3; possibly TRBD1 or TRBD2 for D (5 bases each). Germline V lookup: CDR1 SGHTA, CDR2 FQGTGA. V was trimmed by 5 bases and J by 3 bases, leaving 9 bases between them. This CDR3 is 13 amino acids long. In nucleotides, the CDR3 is TGTGCCAGCAGCCGCTGGGGGACAGATACGCAGTATTTT. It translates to CASSRWGTDTQYF.

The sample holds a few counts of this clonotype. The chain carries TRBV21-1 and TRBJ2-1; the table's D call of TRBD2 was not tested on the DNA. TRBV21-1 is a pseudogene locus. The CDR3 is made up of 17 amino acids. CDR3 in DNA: TGTGCCAGCAGCAAACAGCGGCTAGCGGGGGGGTACAATGAGCAGTTCTTC. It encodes CASSKQRLAGGYNEQFF.

As DNA, the CDR3 is TGCAGTGCCAACAGGGGGGACACTGAAGCTTTCTTT. It is translated as CSANRGDTEAFF. V usage is TRBV20-1 and J usage is TRBJ1-1; 8 bases are a match to TRBD1. From germline, CDR1 is DFQATT and CDR2 SNEGSKA (reference sequence). Trimming removed 6 bases from V and 3 bases from J; junction bases left unmatched: 3. CDR3 size: 12 residues.

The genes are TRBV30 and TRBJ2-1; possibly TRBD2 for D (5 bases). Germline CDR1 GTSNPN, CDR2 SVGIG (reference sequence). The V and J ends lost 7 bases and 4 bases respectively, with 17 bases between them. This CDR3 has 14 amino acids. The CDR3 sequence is CALSGSLEYNEQFF. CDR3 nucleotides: TGTGCCTTAAGCGGTAGTCTAGAGTACAATGAGCAGTTCTTC.